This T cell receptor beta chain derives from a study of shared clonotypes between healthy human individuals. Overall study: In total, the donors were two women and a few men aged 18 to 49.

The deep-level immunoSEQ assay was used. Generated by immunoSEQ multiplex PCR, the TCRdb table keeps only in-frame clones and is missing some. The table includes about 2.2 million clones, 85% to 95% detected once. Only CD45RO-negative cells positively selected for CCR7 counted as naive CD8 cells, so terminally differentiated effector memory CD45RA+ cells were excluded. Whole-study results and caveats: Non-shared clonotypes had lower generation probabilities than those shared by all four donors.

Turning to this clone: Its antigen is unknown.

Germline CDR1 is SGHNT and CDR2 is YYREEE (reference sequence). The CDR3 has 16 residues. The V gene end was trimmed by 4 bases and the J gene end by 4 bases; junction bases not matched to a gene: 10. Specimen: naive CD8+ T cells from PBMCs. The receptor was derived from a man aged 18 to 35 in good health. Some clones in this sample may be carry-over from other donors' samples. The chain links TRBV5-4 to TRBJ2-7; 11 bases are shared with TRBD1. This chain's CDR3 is CASSSNRDRGTYEQYF. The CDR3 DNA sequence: TGTGCCAGCAGCAGTAACCGGGACAGGGGGACGTACGAGCAGTACTTC.